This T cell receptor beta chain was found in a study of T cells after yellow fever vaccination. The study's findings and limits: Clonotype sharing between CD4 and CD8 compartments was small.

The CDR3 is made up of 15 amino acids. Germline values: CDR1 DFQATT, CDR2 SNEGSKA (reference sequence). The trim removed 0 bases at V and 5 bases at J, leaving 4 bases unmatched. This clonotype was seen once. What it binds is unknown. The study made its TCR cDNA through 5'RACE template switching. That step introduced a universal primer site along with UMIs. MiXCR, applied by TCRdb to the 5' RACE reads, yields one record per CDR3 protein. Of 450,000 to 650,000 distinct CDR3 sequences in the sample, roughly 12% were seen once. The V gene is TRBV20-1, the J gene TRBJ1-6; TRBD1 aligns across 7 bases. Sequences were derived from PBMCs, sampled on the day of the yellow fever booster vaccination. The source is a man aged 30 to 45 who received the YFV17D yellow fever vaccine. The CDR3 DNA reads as TGCAGTGCTAGAGATCCCGGGACAGATAATTCACCCCTCCACTTT. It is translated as CSARDPGTDNSPLHF.